The T cell receptor beta chain under discussion was sequenced for a study of blood T cell repertoires in COVID-19 (dated by TCRdb to between 2020 and 2021). Describing the broader study: Collaborator samples came from the United States, Italy and Spain and covered acute and convalescent phases of COVID-19. Where available, HLA class I and class II types were taken from metadata supplied by the sample provider and were not determined by assay-based typing. Sample metadata almost always included a de-identified subject ID, COVID-19 status, age in years and sex. The material from the prospective study consisted of cDNA or gDNA derived from T cells, B-cell-depleted T cells, or PBMCs. The samples were drawn from two sources: the first 160 participants of the ongoing ImmuneRACE study, and 1,000 to 1,500 subjects contributed by 6 global collaborators. The repertoires were released in a freely available public database meant as a resource for research on the immune response to SARS-CoV-2. Deeply sampled blood TCRbeta repertoires from subjects exposed to, actively infected with, or recovered from COVID-19 were included in the dataset. Results and caveats for the whole study, not just this receptor: How much clinical and demographic metadata was included differed by source and by participant, and the metadata was provided uncurated.

TCRbeta CDR3 regions were amplified from genomic DNA using the immunoSEQ Assay, a bias-controlled multiplex PCR. The authors processed their data as follows. The number of nucleated cells in each sample was estimated from the amplification of reference gene primers within the assay. To quantify the absolute abundance of each unique TCRbeta CDR3 rearrangement, sequence reads were collapsed and filtered. For each sample, productive Simpson clonality was calculated by taking the square root of Simpson's diversity index across productive rearrangements. The source is immuneACCESS, and TCRdb retained only in-frame sequences with V and J called. Part of the clones is not carried over; for the studies checked, unresolved V genes explain less than half of this, and the remainder is unexplained. Clonal size and the V and J genes are those of that table, whereas D and trimming came from the DNA. The sample yields about 190,000 clones; around 84% were counted once. The top ten hold 20% of the sample.

Points on this clone: Its binding antigen is unknown. The input lacks base qualities; no much larger clone sits a single base away.

The collaborating institutions used their own protocols to collect whole blood in K2EDTA tubes. For TCRbeta analysis, collaborator samples were shipped as frozen whole blood, as isolated PBMCs, or as DNA extracted from either sample type. Taken from cysteine to phenylalanine, the CDR3 has 13 residues. The read is trimmed to its CDR3 DNA, 39 bases read in frame from base 1. V is reduced by 4 bases and J by 8 bases, leaving a spacing of 12 bases between them. The sequence derives from a human donor in a cohort sampled during active COVID-19. The V and J segments used are TRBV12-3 or TRBV12-4 and TRBJ2-1; TRBD1 is a possible D gene, resting on 5 matching bases. The sequencing sample was made of peripheral blood. The CDR3 region has the sequence CASSSTAIHEQFF. The DNA sequence is given as TGTGCCAGCAGTTCGACAGCAATCCATGAGCAGTTCTTC.